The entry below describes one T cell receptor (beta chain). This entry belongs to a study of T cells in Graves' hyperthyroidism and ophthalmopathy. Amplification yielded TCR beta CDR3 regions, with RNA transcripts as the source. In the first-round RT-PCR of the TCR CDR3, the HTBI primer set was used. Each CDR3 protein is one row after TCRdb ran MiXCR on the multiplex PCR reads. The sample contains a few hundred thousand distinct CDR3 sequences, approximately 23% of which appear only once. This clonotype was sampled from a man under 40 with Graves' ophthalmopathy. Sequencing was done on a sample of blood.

The CDR3 here is CASSVGVGGSEQFF. In nucleotides, the CDR3 is TGTGCCAGCAGCGTAGGCGTCGGGGGGAGTGAGCAGTTCTTC. The chain has TRBV9 and TRBJ2-1; TRBD2 matches 7 bases. After removal of 0 bases from V and 9 bases from J, the junction contained 6 bases not matched to a gene. CDR3 length: 14 residues. The germline V gene encodes CDR1 SGDLS and CDR2 YYNGEE.